This T cell receptor (beta chain) was sequenced for a study of blood T cell repertoires in COVID-19. Study-wide background: The study drew acute and convalescent COVID-19 samples from the United States, Italy and Spain.

Recruitment covered about 25 US areas and drew participants whose ages spanned about 18 to 90 years. Self-reported history from a screening survey and questionnaire set each donor's cohort. Trimming cost V 4 bases and J 3 bases, with 12 bases left between them. Germline values: CDR1 SQVTM, CDR2 ANQGSEA. This CDR3 spans 13 amino acids. Authors' methods: Amplification of reference gene primers was used by the study to estimate nucleated cell counts. The assay was immunoSEQ multiplex PCR, and TCRdb's table has in-frame clones only and misses some. The V and J calls and clone size come from that table; D and trimming were worked out from the DNA. The repertoire holds approximately 210,000 clones, with around 88% as singletons.

The receptor was isolated from a woman in her 50s with acute COVID-19. Sequenced material: PBMCs or T cells enriched from blood (not recorded which). J is TRBJ2-5 and V is TRBV29-1; D gene uncertain. CDR3 sequence (DNA): TGCAGCGTTGTTGGCGGAAAGGAAGAGACCCAGTACTTC. Its protein product is CSVVGGKEETQYF.